This paragraph covers one TCR beta chain sequence. As originally analysed: Using reference gene primer amplification, nucleated cell counts were estimated. Profiling relied on immunoSEQ multiplex PCR, and the TCRdb table lists in-frame clones only, not all of them. That table furnishes V, J and clone size, whereas the DNA furnished D and trimming. The data show a few hundred thousand clones, roughly nine tenths seen once. The age range of participants was about 18 to 100 years, with residence in under 25 US areas. This specimen comes from a study of blood T cell repertoires in COVID-19. As for the study in general: Sites across the United States, Italy and Spain contributed samples from acute and convalescent COVID-19.

The clonotype was recovered from a woman aged 40 to 50 who had been exposed to COVID-19. The material sequenced was PBMCs or T cells enriched from blood (not recorded which).

The CDR3 protein is CASSPSRVGSTDTQYF. CDR3 DNA: TGTGCCAGCAGTCCCTCCAGGGTCGGAAGCACAGATACGCAGTATTTT. The V gene is TRBV7-3, the J gene TRBJ2-3; D possibly corresponds to TRBD1 (5 bases). Germline V gene data show CDR1 as SGHTA and CDR2 as FQGTGA. The germline V and J ends were trimmed by 6 bases and 0 bases, with 16 bases remaining between them. CDR3 length: 16 amino acids.